Listed below are T cell receptor beta chains from one sample, sequenced in a study of shared clonotypes between healthy human individuals. The protocol was immunoSEQ multiplex PCR, while the TCRdb copy is restricted to in-frame clones and leaves out a portion. The data contain 2,500,000 or so clones, 80% to 95% of them singletons. Sequencing was carried out using naive CD4+ T cells from PBMCs. These receptors originate from a young man in good health. Some clones in this sample may be carry-over from other donors' samples. CDR3s include the opening cysteine and the closing phenylalanine or tryptophan. A D gene is named only where the DNA matches it firmly. Where a row states a size, it is once, few, many or the class of an expanded clone; other rows omit it.

TRBJ1-4	TRBV5-4	.	.	CASSSGAENEKLFF	TGTGCCAGCAGCTCCGGGGCGGAAAATGAAAAACTGTTTTTT
TRBJ2-7	TRBV11-2	TRBD1	.	CASSFPGQGNAGYEQYF	TGTGCCAGCAGCTTTCCGGGACAGGGAAATGCGGGATACGAGCAGTACTTC
TRBJ2-6	TRBV7-3	.	.	CASSRDSTGANVLTF	TGTGCCAGCAGCCGCGACTCTACAGGGGCCAACGTCCTGACTTTC
TRBJ2-1	TRBV9	TRBD2	.	CASSETSGLQFF	TGTGCCAGCAGCGAGACTAGCGGGCTTCAGTTCTTC
TRBJ2-1	TRBV15	TRBD1	.	CATSRDRVPSYNEQFF	TGTGCCACCAGCAGGGACAGGGTCCCCTCCTACAATGAGCAGTTCTTC
TRBJ2-5	TRBV19	TRBD2	.	CASRGLAGVETQYF	TGTGCCAGTCGGGGACTAGCGGGAGTAGAGACCCAGTACTTC
TRBJ2-4	TRBV5-4	.	.	CASSFGGKNIQYF	TGTGCCAGCAGCTTTGGGGGCAAAAACATTCAGTACTTC
TRBJ2-1	TRBV4-1	.	.	CASSQPLSGPDEQFF	TGCGCCAGCAGCCAACCGCTGAGTGGGCCCGATGAGCAGTTCTTC
TRBJ1-4	TRBV7-2	.	.	CASSPTGLLNEKLFF	TGTGCCAGCAGCCCCACAGGGTTGCTTAATGAAAAACTGTTTTTT
TRBJ1-2	TRBV10-2	.	.	CASSEGITGVEGYTF	TGCGCCAGCAGTGAGGGCATCACGGGAGTGGAAGGCTACACCTTC
TRBJ2-1	TRBV7-3	TRBD2	.	CASSLTETSGGSSSYNEQFF	TGTGCCAGCAGCTTAACAGAGACTAGCGGGGGCTCTAGCTCCTACAATGAGCAGTTCTTC
TRBJ1-1	TRBV18	.	few	CASSPTSTLNTEAFF	TGTGCCAGCTCACCAACGTCGACCCTGAACACTGAAGCTTTCTTT
TRBJ1-4	TRBV25-1	.	.	CASSATLGAANEKLFF	TGTGCCAGCAGTGCCACGCTGGGGGCTGCTAATGAAAAACTGTTTTTT
TRBJ1-2	TRBV6-1	.	.	CASSVQSGWNYGYTF	TGTGCCAGCAGTGTTCAGTCAGGGTGGAACTATGGCTACACCTTC
TRBJ1-2	TRBV7-3	.	.	CASSLTPEAGYTF	TGTGCCAGCAGCTTAACACCGGAGGCTGGCTACACCTTC
TRBJ2-7	TRBV9	TRBD1	.	CASSAGTGTYEQYF	TGTGCCAGCAGCGCCGGGACAGGGACCTACGAGCAGTACTTC
TRBJ2-1	TRBV6-5	.	.	CASSYSIVTLTNEQFF	TGTGCCAGCAGTTACTCGATAGTCACCCTTACTAATGAGCAGTTCTTC
TRBJ1-4	TRBV6-6	.	.	CASRTTTAGEKLFF	TGTGCCAGCAGGACAACGACAGCCGGTGAAAAACTGTTTTTT